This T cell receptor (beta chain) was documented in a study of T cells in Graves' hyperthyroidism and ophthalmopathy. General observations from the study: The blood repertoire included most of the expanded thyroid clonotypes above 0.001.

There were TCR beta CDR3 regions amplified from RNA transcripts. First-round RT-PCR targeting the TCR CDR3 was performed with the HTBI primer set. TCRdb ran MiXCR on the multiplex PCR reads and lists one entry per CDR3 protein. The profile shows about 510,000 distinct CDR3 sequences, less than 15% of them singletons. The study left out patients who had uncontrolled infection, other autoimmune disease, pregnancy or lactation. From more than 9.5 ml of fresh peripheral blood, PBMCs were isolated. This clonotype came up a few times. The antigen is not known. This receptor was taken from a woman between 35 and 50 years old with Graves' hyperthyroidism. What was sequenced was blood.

CDR3 DNA: TGCGCCAGCAGCCCCGGGACAGGGGGAACAAATCAGCCCCAGCATTTT. Its translation is CASSPGTGGTNQPQHF. V usage is TRBV5-1 and J usage is TRBJ1-5, with 11 bases lining up with TRBD1. The CDR3 totals 16 residues. V dropped 4 bases and J dropped 4; count of bases not matched to a gene: 7. The germline gives CDR1 SGHRS, CDR2 YFSETQ.